This TCR beta chain was captured in a study of identical twins. Germline CDR1 reads SGHRS; CDR2 reads YFSETQ. The CDR3 totals 16 residues. Trimming cost V 3 bases and J 8 bases; bases outside gene matches: 9. Template switching, a step in the protocol, added a universal primer site, and cDNA carried unique molecular identifiers. MiXCR, run by TCRdb on the 5' RACE reads, gives a single entry per CDR3 protein. The data show 510,000 or so distinct CDR3 sequences, with 13% to 15% seen just once and nearly 0.45% held by the top ten. This clonotype was observed a few times. The sample was also reused in another study, on yellow fever vaccine responses in identical twins.

The receptor was derived from a young woman in good health. The rearrangement links TRBV5-1 to TRBJ1-6, with 9 bases fitting TRBD1. Specimen: CD4+ T cells sorted from blood. The CDR3 region is CASSSTGGGLDSPLHF. CDR3 nucleotide sequence: TGCGCCAGCAGCTCCACAGGGGGCGGTTTGGATTCACCCCTCCACTTT.